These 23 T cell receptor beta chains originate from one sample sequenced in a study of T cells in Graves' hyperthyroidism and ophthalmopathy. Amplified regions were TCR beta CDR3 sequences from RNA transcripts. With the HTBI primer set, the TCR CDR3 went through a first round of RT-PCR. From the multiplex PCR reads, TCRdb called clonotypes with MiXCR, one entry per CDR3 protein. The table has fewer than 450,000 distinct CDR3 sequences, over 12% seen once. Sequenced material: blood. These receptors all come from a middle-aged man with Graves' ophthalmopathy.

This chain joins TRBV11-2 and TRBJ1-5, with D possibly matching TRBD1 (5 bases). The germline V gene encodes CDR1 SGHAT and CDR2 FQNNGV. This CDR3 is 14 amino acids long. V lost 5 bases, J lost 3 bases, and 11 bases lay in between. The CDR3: CASSHSGNNQPQHF. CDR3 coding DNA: TGTGCCAGCAGCCACTCAGGGAACAATCAGCCCCAGCATTTT. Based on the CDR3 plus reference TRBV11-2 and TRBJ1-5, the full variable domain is EAGVAQSPRYKIIEKRQSVAFWCNPISGHATLYWYQQILGQGPKLLIQFQNNGVVDDSQLPKDRFSAERLKGVDSTLKIQPAKLEDSAVYLCASSHSGNNQPQHFGDGTRLSIL.

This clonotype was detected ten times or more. The CDR3 protein is CASSSVRASMNTEAFF. The CDR3 region has the DNA TGTGCCAGCAGCTCAGTTCGGGCCAGCATGAACACTGAAGCTTTCTTT. The rearrangement joins TRBV7-9 to TRBJ1-1; no clear D gene. With 4 bases removed from V and 0 bases from J, the gap between germline ends came to 15 bases. Germline loops: CDR1 SEHNR, CDR2 FQNEAQ (reference sequence). The CDR3 is 16 residues long. Full variable domain (outside the CDR3, taken from reference TRBV7-9 and TRBJ1-1): DTGVSQNPRHKITKRGQNVTFRCDPISEHNRLYWYRQTLGQGPEFLTYFQNEAQLEKSRLLSDRFSAERPKGSFSTLEIQRTEQGDSAMYLCASSSVRASMNTEAFFGQGTRLTVV.

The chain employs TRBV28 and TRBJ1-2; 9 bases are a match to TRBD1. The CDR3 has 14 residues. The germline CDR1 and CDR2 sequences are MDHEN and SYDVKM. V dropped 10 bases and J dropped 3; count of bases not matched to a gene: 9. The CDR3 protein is CAIGKQGADYGYTF. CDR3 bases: TGTGCCATCGGTAAACAGGGGGCTGACTATGGCTACACCTTC.

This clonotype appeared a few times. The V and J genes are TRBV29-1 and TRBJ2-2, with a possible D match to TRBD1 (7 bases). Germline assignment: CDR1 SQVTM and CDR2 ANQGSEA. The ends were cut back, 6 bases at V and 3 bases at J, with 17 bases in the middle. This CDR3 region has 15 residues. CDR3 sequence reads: CSVGGGGLDTGELFF. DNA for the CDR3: TGCAGCGTCGGAGGGGGCGGTTTGGACACCGGGGAGCTGTTTTTT.

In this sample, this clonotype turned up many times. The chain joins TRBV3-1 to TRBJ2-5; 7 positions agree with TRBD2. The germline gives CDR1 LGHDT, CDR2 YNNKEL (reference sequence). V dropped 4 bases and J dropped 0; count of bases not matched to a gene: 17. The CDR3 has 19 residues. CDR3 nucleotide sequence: TGTGCCAGCAGCCCACCCCCCGGTTTGCTAGCGGTATACCAAGAGACCCAGTACTTC. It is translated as CASSPPPGLLAVYQETQYF.

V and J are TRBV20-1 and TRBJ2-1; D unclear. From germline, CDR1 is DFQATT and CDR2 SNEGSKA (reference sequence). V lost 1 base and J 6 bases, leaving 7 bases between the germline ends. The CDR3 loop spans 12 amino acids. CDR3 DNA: TGCAGTGCTAGAGGAGGCGGCAATGAGCAGTTCTTC. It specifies CSARGGGNEQFF.

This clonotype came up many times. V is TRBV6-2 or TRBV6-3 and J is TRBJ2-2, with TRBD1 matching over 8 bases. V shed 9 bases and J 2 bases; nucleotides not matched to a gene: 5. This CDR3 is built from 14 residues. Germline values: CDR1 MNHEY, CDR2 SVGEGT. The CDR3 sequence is CASGTGDNTGELFF. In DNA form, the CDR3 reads TGTGCCAGTGGGACAGGAGATAACACCGGGGAGCTGTTTTTT.

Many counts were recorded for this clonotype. CDR3 residues: CASTAVGRGSYNEQFF. The CDR3 nucleotides read TGCGCCAGCACCGCCGTCGGGAGGGGCTCCTACAATGAGCAGTTCTTC. The chain has TRBV5-1 and TRBJ2-1, with 8 bases identical to TRBD2. Trimming took 6 bases from V and 0 from J; bases not matched to a gene: 8. Germline V gives CDR1 SGHRS, CDR2 YFSETQ. This CDR3 is built from 16 residues.

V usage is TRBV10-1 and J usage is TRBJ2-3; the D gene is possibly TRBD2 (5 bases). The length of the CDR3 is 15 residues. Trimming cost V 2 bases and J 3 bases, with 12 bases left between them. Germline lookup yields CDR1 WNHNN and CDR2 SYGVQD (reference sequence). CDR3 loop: CASSEKRSGTDTQYF. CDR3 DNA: TGCGCCAGCAGTGAGAAGCGGAGTGGTACAGATACGCAGTATTTT.

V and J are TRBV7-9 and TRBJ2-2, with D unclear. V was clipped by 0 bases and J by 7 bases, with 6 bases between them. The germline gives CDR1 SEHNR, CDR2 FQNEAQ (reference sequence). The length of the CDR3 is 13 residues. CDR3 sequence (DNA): TGTGCCAGCAGCTTAGCAGGGATCGGGGAGCTGTTTTTT. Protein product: CASSLAGIGELFF.

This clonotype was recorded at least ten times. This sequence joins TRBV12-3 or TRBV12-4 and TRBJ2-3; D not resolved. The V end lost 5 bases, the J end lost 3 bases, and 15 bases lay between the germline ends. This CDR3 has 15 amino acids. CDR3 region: CASSPDSRNTDTQYF. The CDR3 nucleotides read TGTGCCAGCAGTCCTGACTCCCGGAATACAGATACGCAGTATTTT.

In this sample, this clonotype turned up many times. CDR3 DNA sequence: TGTGCCAGCTCACCACCGCAGCCTGGAAACACCATATATTTT. It translates to CASSPPQPGNTIYF. The chain carries TRBV18 and TRBJ1-3; D not resolved. This CDR3 has 14 amino acids. Trimming shortened V by 0 bases and J by 2 bases, and 5 bases separated the two germline ends. Germline V gene data show CDR1 as KGHSH and CDR2 as LQKENI. Together with reference TRBV18 and TRBJ1-3, the CDR3 gives the full variable domain: NAGVMQNPRHLVRRRGQEARLRCSPMKGHSHVYWYRQLPEEGLKFMVYLQKENIIDESGMPKERFSAEFPKEGPSILRIQQVVRGDSAAYFCASSPPQPGNTIYFGEGSWLTVV.

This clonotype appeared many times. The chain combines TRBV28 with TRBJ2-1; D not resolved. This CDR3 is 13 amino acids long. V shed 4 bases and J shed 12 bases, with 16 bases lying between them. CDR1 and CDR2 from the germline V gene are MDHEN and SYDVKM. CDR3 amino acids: CASSSQAPRSQFF. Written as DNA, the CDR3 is TGTGCCAGCAGTTCGCAAGCCCCACGCTCGCAGTTCTTC.

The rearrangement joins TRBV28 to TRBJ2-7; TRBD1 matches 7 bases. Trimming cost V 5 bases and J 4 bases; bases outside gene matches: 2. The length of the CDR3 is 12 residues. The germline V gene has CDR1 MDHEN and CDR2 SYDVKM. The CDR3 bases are TGTGCCAGCAGTAAGACAGGGTACGAGCAGTACTTC. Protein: CASSKTGYEQYF.

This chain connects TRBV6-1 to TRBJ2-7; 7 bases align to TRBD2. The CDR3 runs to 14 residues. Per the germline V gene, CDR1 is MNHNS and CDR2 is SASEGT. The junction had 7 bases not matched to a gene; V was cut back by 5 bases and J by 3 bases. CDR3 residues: CASSLERDIYEQYF. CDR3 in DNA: TGTGCCAGCAGTCTAGAGCGGGATATCTACGAGCAGTACTTC.

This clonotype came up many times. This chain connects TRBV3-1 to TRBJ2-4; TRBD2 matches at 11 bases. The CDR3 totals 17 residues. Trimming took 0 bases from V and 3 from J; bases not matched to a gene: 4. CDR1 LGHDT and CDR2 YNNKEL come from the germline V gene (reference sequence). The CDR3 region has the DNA TGTGCCAGCAGCCAAGACCTAGCGGGAGGAATCAAAAACATTCAGTACTTC. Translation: CASSQDLAGGIKNIQYF.

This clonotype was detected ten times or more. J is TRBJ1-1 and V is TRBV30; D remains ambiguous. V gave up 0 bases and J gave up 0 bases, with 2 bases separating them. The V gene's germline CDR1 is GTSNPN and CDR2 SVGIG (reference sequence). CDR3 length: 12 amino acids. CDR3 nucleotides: TGTGCCTGGAGTGTTATGAACACTGAAGCTTTCTTT. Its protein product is CAWSVMNTEAFF.

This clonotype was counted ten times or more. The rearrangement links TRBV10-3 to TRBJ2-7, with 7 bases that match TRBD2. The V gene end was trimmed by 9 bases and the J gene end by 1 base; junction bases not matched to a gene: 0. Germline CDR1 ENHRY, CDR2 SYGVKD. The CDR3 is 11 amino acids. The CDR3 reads CAMGGSYEQYF. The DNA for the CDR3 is TGTGCCATGGGGGGGTCCTACGAGCAGTACTTC.

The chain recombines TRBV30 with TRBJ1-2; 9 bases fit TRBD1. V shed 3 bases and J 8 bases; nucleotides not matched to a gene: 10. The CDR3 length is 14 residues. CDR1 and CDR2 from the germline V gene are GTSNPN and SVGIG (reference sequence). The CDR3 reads CAWRVAGTGTGYTF. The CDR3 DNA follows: TGTGCCTGGAGGGTCGCCGGGACAGGGACCGGCTACACCTTC.

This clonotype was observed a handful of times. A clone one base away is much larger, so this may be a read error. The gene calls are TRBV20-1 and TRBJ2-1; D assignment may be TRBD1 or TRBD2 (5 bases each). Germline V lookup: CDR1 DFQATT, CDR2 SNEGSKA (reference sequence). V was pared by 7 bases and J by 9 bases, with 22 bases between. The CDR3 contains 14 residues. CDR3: CSGITGGVGSEQFF. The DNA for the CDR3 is TGCAGTGGCATAACTGGGGGAGTGGGAAGTGAGCAGTTCTTC.

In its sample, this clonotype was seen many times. The DNA of the CDR3 is TGTGCCAGCAGTGTTAGACTATTAAGTGAGCAGTTCTTC. As protein: CASSVRLLSEQFF. This chain connects TRBV2 to TRBJ2-1; a possible D gene is TRBD2 (5 bases). Trimming left V 4 bases short and J 9 bases short, with 13 bases between. The CDR3 loop spans 13 amino acids. Germline CDR1 SNHLY, CDR2 FYNNEI.

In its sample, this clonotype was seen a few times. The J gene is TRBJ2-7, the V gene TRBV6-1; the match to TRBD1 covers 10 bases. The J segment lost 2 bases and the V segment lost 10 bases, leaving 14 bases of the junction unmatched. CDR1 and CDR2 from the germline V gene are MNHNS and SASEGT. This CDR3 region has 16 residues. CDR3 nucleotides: TGTGCCACCCTAAGAAAACGCGGGACAGGGGCCTACGAGCAGTACTTC. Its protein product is CATLRKRGTGAYEQYF.

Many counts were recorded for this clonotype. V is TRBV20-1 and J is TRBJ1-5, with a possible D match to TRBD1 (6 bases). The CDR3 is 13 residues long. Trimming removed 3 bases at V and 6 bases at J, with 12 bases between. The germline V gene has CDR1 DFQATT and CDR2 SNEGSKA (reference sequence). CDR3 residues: CSASQGHGQPQHF. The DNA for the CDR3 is TGCAGTGCTAGCCAGGGGCACGGTCAGCCCCAGCATTTT.